The clone carrying this T cell receptor (beta chain) turned up a few times. Its antigen remains unknown. This CDR3 region has 17 residues. Germline V lookup: CDR1 SGHDT, CDR2 YYEEEE. Between the trimmed V and J ends, which lost 3 bases and 6 bases, there was a span of 22 bases. All of the isolated RNA was reverse transcribed, so expressed TCRB transcripts were sequenced. The table came from immunoSEQ multiplex PCR; TCRdb's copy has only in-frame clones and leaves some out. The data hold under 850,000 clones, with 10% to 15% observed a single time. The data stem from a study of beta chain features in type 1 diabetes. Study-level information: Cell yields, gender and age were comparable in patients and healthy donors. Overall study findings and caveats: Type 1 diabetes patients had fewer VDJ junction insertions and more deletions. Over-representation of high TCR-expressing cells was a possible consequence of cDNA sequencing. Across patients, naive, central memory and Treg TCRB repertoires exhibited apparently greater similarity than was observed across healthy donors. Patients with Type 1 diabetes showed moderately but significantly shorter TCRB CDR3s in all four CD4+ subsets.

This TCR came from a young man with type 1 diabetes. This chain joins TRBV5-6 and TRBJ2-1; D uncertain. The specimen was naive CD4+ T cells from blood. The chain's CDR3 is CASSSVTGPVFRNEQFF. CDR3 bases: TGTGCCAGCAGCTCTGTGACTGGGCCCGTGTTCCGCAATGAGCAGTTCTTC. Full variable domain (outside the CDR3, taken from reference TRBV5-6 and TRBJ2-1): DAGVTQSPTHLIKTRGQQVTLRCSPKSGHDTVSWYQQALGQGPQFIFQYYEEEERQRGNFPDRFSGHQFPNYSSELNVNALLLGDSALYLCASSSVTGPVFRNEQFFGPGTRLTVL.